This is a list of T cell receptor beta chains from one sample in a study of cytotoxic CD8 clonotypes in ibrutinib-treated CLL. Sequencing used immunoSEQ multiplex PCR; TCRdb keeps in-frame clones, though not all of them. The data hold around 330,000 clones, with over 60% observed a single time. Sequences were derived from PBMCs, sampled after 36 months of ibrutinib treatment. The receptors originated from a human donor with chronic lymphocytic leukemia. The CDR3 runs from the conserved cysteine through the conserved F or W. A D gene is named only where the DNA matches it firmly. Size tells how often a clone was seen (once, few, many) or the class of an expanded clone, and some rows leave it out.

J gene,clone size,D gene,V gene,CDR3 DNA,CDR3 protein
TRBJ2-3,NA,NA,TRBV6-5,TGTGCCAGCAGGTCCCATGGGGCGGGCCTGATAACGCAGTATTTT,CASRSHGAGLITQYF
TRBJ1-2,few,NA,TRBV4-3,TGCGCCAGCAGCCAAGGTGGAGCAGGCTACACCTTC,CASSQGGAGYTF
TRBJ2-5,NA,TRBD1,TRBV7-8,TGTGCCAGCAGCTTAGGTGCACCGGGACAGCCGCAAGAGACCCAGTACTTC,CASSLGAPGQPQETQYF
TRBJ2-2,few,NA,TRBV6-4,TGTGCCAGCAGCAGGGATCCTAACACCGGGGAGCTGTTTTTT,CASSRDPNTGELFF
TRBJ2-1,NA,NA,TRBV5-1,TGCGCCAGCAGCACCGTAGCGTCAGAGCAGTTCTTC,CASSTVASEQFF
TRBJ2-1,NA,TRBD2,TRBV25-1,TGTGCCAGCAGGGAGGGACTAGCGGGCTACAATGAGCAGTTCTTC,CASREGLAGYNEQFF
TRBJ1-1,NA,NA,TRBV15,TGTGCCACCAGCAACAGGGCTACGAACACTGAAGCTTTCTTT,CATSNRATNTEAFF
TRBJ2-2,NA,NA,TRBV7-3,TGTGCCAGCAGCTTAGCCCCCAGGCCAGCGAACACCGGGGAGCTGTTTTTT,CASSLAPRPANTGELFF
TRBJ2-1,NA,TRBD2,TRBV4-3,TGCGCCAGCAGCCAAGGGGCGGGAGGTAGGTGGAATGAGCAGTTCTTC,CASSQGAGGRWNEQFF
TRBJ1-2,NA,NA,TRBV7-9,TGTGCCAGCAGCTTAGAAAGGGGCGGCTACACCTTC,CASSLERGGYTF
TRBJ1-1,NA,NA,TRBV10-3,TGTGCCATCAGTGTTCGGCCAGGGGACACTGAAGCTTTCTTT,CAISVRPGDTEAFF
TRBJ2-2,few,NA,TRBV5-6,TGTGCCAGCAGCTTGGTCTCAAACCTTAACACCGGGGAGCTGTTTTTT,CASSLVSNLNTGELFF
TRBJ2-7,NA,TRBD2,TRBV6-6,TGTGCCAGCAGTCCAGGGACTAGCGGGAGGACCTACGAGCAGTACTTC,CASSPGTSGRTYEQYF
TRBJ1-1,NA,NA,TRBV5-1,TGCGCCAGCAGCAAACAGGGCTCCCGGGACACTGAAGCTTTCTTT,CASSKQGSRDTEAFF
TRBJ2-7,NA,TRBD2,TRBV9,TGTGCCAGCAGCGTAGAGGGACTAGCGGGAGTGGACGAGCAGTACTTC,CASSVEGLAGVDEQYF
TRBJ1-4,NA,TRBD1,TRBV4-1,TGCGCCAGCAGCCAAGATAGATCTAGTGGGGACAGTCTTCGTGAAAAACTGTTTTTT,CASSQDRSSGDSLREKLFF
TRBJ1-5,NA,NA,TRBV19,TGTGCCAGTAGTGAAGGGCATCAGCCCCAGCATTTT,CASSEGHQPQHF
TRBJ1-2,NA,NA,TRBV4-1,TGCGCCAGCAGCGGGGATTGGCTACGCCGCACCCATGGCTACACCTTC,CASSGDWLRRTHGYTF
TRBJ2-7,once,NA,TRBV10-3,TGTGCCATCAGTGAGTACCGTCGGTCGGGACTCGCCTACGAGCAGTACTTC,CAISEYRRSGLAYEQYF
TRBJ1-2,NA,NA,TRBV6-1,TGTGCCAGCAGGGACCCCACCTATGGCTACACCTTC,CASRDPTYGYTF
TRBJ2-3,few,NA,TRBV7-8,TGTGCCAGCAGCGGCAGGGTGAGGGGGGCAGATACGCAGTATTTT,CASSGRVRGADTQYF
TRBJ1-1,NA,NA,TRBV2,TGTGCCAGCAGTGGAGCGGGGTACACTGAAGCTTTCTTT,CASSGAGYTEAFF
TRBJ1-4,NA,NA,TRBV11-2,TGTGCCAGCAGCTTAGTGGGCAGGGGAACTAATGAAAAACTGTTTTTT,CASSLVGRGTNEKLFF
TRBJ1-2,NA,NA,TRBV29-1,TGCAGCGTTGATATTTCGGGGGGCAGCCAAGAAGGCTACACCTTC,CSVDISGGSQEGYTF